This T cell receptor (beta chain) was obtained from a study of PD-1 blockade in classical Hodgkin lymphoma. Study conclusions and caveats: Lower baseline TCR diversity was reported for newly diagnosed patients than for healthy donors. Patients starting nivolumab less than 1 year after ASCT had lower diversity and were excluded from later analyses. Only CD4+ TCR diversity, not CD8+, had risen significantly by C4D1.

As regards this clone: The antigen is undetermined.

This CDR3 region has 17 residues. The germline V gene has CDR1 SGHNT and CDR2 YYREEE (reference sequence). V was clipped by 3 bases and J by 8 bases; unmatched bases: 14. The sample's time point: cycle 4 day 1 (C4D1), after five to seven weeks of nivolumab. Every patient had relapsed following autologous stem cell transplantation, and cohorts differed in brentuximab vedotin exposure. Assay used: immunoSEQ multiplex PCR; TCRdb lists only in-frame clones, some missing. The sample includes tens of thousands of clones, around 90% of them seen just once. The TCR was taken from a human donor with classical Hodgkin lymphoma. The chain couples TRBV5-4 to TRBJ2-1; TRBD2 matches 10 bases. The sequencing here drew on peripheral blood mononuclear cells (PBMCs), taken before the fourth cycle of nivolumab. DNA of the CDR3: TGTGCCAGCAGCTCGCTGACTGCTAGCGGGGGCCGGTATGAGCAGTTCTTC. Amino acids: CASSSLTASGGRYEQFF. Complete variable domain (other parts from reference TRBV5-4 and TRBJ2-1): ETGVTQSPTHLIKTRGQQVTLRCSSQSGHNTVSWYQQALGQGPQFIFQYYREEENGRGNFPPRFSGLQFPNYSSELNVNALELDDSALYLCASSSLTASGGRYEQFFGPGTRLTVL.